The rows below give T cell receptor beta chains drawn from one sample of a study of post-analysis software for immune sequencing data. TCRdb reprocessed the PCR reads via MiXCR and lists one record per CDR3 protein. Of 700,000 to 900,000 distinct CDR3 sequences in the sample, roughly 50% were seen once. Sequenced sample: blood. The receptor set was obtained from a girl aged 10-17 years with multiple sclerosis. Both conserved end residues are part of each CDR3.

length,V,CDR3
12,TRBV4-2,CASSPNSGLQYF
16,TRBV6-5,CASSLSDESRRETQYF
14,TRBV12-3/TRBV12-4,CASSLRGGDYGYTF
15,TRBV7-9,CASSLSGSGNQPQHF
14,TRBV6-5,CASRPDWDRAGYTF
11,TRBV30,CAWSKGTEAFF
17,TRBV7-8,CASSLARIGQVPYEQYF
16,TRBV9,CASSVDISGRANEQFF
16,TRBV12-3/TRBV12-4,CASSTRADRLTDTQYF
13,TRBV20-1,CSARQSEDEKLFF
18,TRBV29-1,CSVAGGQGVSSGANVLTF
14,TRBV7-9,CASSSRQKQETQYF
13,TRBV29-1,CSVEVFGNYGYTF
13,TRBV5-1,CASGLTSAYEQYF
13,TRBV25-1,CASGPFGANEQYF
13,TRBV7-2,CASSLYTADTQYF
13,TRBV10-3,CAISPGLDYGYTF
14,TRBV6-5,CTSSGLAGVDEQFF
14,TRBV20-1,CSASFSMGKETQYF
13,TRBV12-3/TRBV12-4,CASSLMGINEQFF
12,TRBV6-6,CASIRHLNEQFF